This entry features one T cell receptor beta chain sequence. In Seattle, patients joined the study during active infection and were tracked longitudinally. This sample stems from a study of blood T cell repertoires in COVID-19. Study-wide context: The study drew acute and convalescent COVID-19 samples from the United States, Italy and Spain. The cDNA or gDNA used as material had been derived from T cells, B-cell-depleted T cells, or PBMCs.

This CDR3 contains 13 residues. V was clipped by 2 bases and J by 6 bases; unmatched bases: 3. Germline V gene lookup returns CDR1 MNHEY and CDR2 SVGEGT. In the authors' workflow: Amplification with reference gene primers provided the estimates of nucleated cell counts. Measured with immunoSEQ multiplex PCR; TCRdb has only the in-frame clones, and not every one. V, J and clone size were drawn from that table, and D and trimming were deduced from the DNA. The table has about 130,000 clones, around nine tenths seen once. V and J are TRBV6-2 or TRBV6-3 and TRBJ1-1; 7 nucleotides match TRBD1. The sequenced sample consisted of peripheral blood. The clonotype comes from a man aged 50 to 60 with COVID-19, enrolled during active disease. The CDR3 loop is CASSYDRGPEAFF. CDR3 DNA sequence: TGTGCCAGCAGTTACGATAGGGGGCCTGAAGCTTTCTTT.